One sample yielded the 18 T cell receptor beta chains listed below, sequenced in a study of blood T cells in healthy people across ages. Primers used in a second PCR of about 7 to 12 cycles were a sample-barcoded 5' primer and a J-beta primer mix. One entry per CDR3 protein results from TCRdb running MiXCR on the 5' RACE reads. The sample has approximately 850,000 distinct CDR3 sequences; around 45% are singletons. The sample comprised blood. Receptors originate from a man aged 55 to 70 in good health.

The chain carries TRBV20-1 and TRBJ2-7; 7 bases are a match to TRBD1. Germline trimming cut 0 bases from V and 6 bases from J; bases unmatched to any gene: 11. The germline V gene has CDR1 DFQATT and CDR2 SNEGSKA (reference sequence). This CDR3 contains 15 residues. The CDR3 loop reads CSARELQRTGGEQYF. CDR3 DNA: TGCAGTGCTAGAGAATTGCAGAGGACAGGCGGCGAGCAGTACTTC.

The chain couples TRBV12-3 or TRBV12-4 to TRBJ1-1, with unresolved D. The CDR3 extends over 15 amino acids. The V and J ends lost 4 bases and 2 bases respectively, with 14 bases between them. For the CDR3, the DNA is TGTGCCAGCAGTTCCACAGCTATACGTAACACTGAAGCTTTCTTT. Amino acid sequence: CASSSTAIRNTEAFF.

The count of this clonotype is one. A junction boundary mismatches the germline segment, possibly from a read error. The V call is TRBV7-2, the J call TRBJ2-5, with TRBD1 as a possible D gene (5 bases). Germline CDR1 SGHTA, CDR2 FQGNSA. The CDR3 spans 14 residues. The CDR3 nucleotides are TGTGCCTGCAGCCCCAAAGGGGTCGGGGAGACCCAGTACTTC. It yields the protein CACSPKGVGETQYF.

This clonotype has more than one count but fewer than ten. CDR3 in DNA: TGTGCCAGCAGTGACGAGGGAGACTATGGCTACACCTTC. This gives the protein CASSDEGDYGYTF. The chain has TRBV6-6 and TRBJ1-2; no definite D call. V shed 5 bases and J shed 3 bases, with 10 bases lying between them. The CDR3 extends over 13 amino acids. CDR1 is MNHNY, CDR2 SVGAGI, per germline (reference sequence).

There are a few counts of this clonotype. The chain is built from TRBV14 and TRBJ2-3, with D perhaps matching TRBD2 (5 bases). Germline lookup yields CDR1 SGHDN and CDR2 FVKESK. V dropped 1 base and J dropped 9 bases, with 26 bases sitting between them. The CDR3 is made up of 18 amino acids. CDR3 amino acids: CASSQAEGRVSTGSTQYF. The CDR3 nucleotides are TGTGCCAGCAGCCAAGCCGAGGGTAGGGTTTCGACGGGGAGCACGCAGTATTTT.

The rearrangement links TRBV9 to TRBJ1-2; D is undetermined. The CDR3 spans 14 residues. The germline V gene has CDR1 SGDLS and CDR2 YYNGEE. Trimming removed 0 bases at V and 13 bases at J, with 19 bases between. The CDR3 loop reads CASSVDGEASQCTF. CDR3 sequence (DNA): TGTGCCAGCAGCGTAGATGGGGAGGCCTCCCAGTGCACCTTC.

About this clonotype itself: Germline is not matched at one junction end, which may reflect a read error. The chain uses TRBV20-1 and TRBJ1-5; D perhaps matches TRBD1 (6 bases). The CDR3 runs 14 residues. Per germline, CDR1 DFQATT and CDR2 SNEGSKA (reference sequence). The CDR3 sequence is CSAGEGGGGQPQHF. The CDR3 region has the DNA TGCAGTGCTGGAGAAGGGGGGGGTGGACAGCCCCAGCATTTT.

This clonotype was counted a few times. The chain uses TRBV3-1 and TRBJ2-7; D could derive from TRBD1 or TRBD2 (6 bases each). Germline V lookup: CDR1 LGHDT, CDR2 YNNKEL (reference sequence). This CDR3 region has 14 residues. Deletions cut 5 bases from V and 6 bases from J, with 17 bases between. The CDR3 is CASSIKGGGGEQYF. Here the CDR3 DNA reads TGTGCCAGCAGCATCAAGGGGGGTGGAGGCGAGCAGTACTTC.

V usage is TRBV20-1 and J usage is TRBJ2-1, with D perhaps TRBD1 or TRBD2 (7 bases each). Trimming shortened V by 2 bases and J by 4 bases, and 12 bases separated the two germline ends. CDR1 is DFQATT, CDR2 SNEGSKA, per germline (reference sequence). This CDR3 region has 14 residues. Written as DNA, the CDR3 is TGCAGTGCTAGACAGGGGGGGCGGTACAATGAGCAGTTCTTC. Amino acids: CSARQGGRYNEQFF.

CDR3 sequence: CATRGHPDTQYF. CDR3 DNA sequence: TGTGCCACGCGGGGGCACCCAGATACGCAGTATTTT. The chain uses TRBV6-6 and TRBJ2-3; possible D gene TRBD2, 7 bases. CDR3 length equals 12 residues. Trimming pared 10 bases from V and 4 bases from J, leaving 12 bases between. Per the germline V gene, CDR1 is MNHNY and CDR2 is SVGAGI (reference sequence).

The genes are TRBV5-1 and TRBJ2-5, with no clear D. V dropped 0 bases and J dropped 4 bases, with 13 bases sitting between them. Per the germline V gene, CDR1 is SGHRS and CDR2 is YFSETQ. The CDR3 runs to 15 residues. CDR3 region: CASSLGVGYPETQYF. In DNA form, the CDR3 reads TGCGCCAGCAGCTTGGGGGTTGGATACCCAGAGACCCAGTACTTC.

The chain combines TRBV7-9 with TRBJ2-1, with D possibly being TRBD1 (8 bases). Per the germline V gene, CDR1 is SEHNR and CDR2 is FQNEAQ (reference sequence). The ends were cut back, 1 base at V and 9 bases at J, with 13 bases in the middle. The CDR3 totals 14 residues. The CDR3 sequence is CASSLGTGRAEQFF. In DNA form, the CDR3 reads TGTGCCAGCAGCTTAGGGACAGGGAGGGCTGAGCAGTTCTTC.

The chain employs TRBV20-1 and TRBJ2-7; D gene unclear. This CDR3 is built from 12 residues. The V gene's germline CDR1 is DFQATT and CDR2 SNEGSKA (reference sequence). Trimming pared 3 bases from V and 1 base from J, leaving 7 bases between. This chain's CDR3 is CSARQSSYEQYF. As DNA, the CDR3 is TGCAGTGCTAGGCAGTCATCCTACGAGCAGTACTTC.

The chain has TRBV5-5 and TRBJ2-7; possible D gene TRBD2, 6 bases. In germline, CDR1 is SGHKS, CDR2 YYEKEE (reference sequence). CDR3 length: 16 residues. The germline V and J ends were trimmed by 2 bases and 7 bases, with 22 bases remaining between them. The CDR3 spells CASSLSGRIDYNEQYF. Written as DNA, the CDR3 is TGTGCCAGCAGCTTATCAGGGAGGATCGACTACAATGAGCAGTACTTC. Combining the CDR3 with reference TRBV5-5 and TRBJ2-7 gives the whole variable domain DAGVTQSPTHLIKTRGQQVTLRCSPISGHKSVSWYQQVLGQGPQFIFQYYEKEERGRGNFPDRFSARQFPNYSSELNVNALLLGDSALYLCASSLSGRIDYNEQYFGPGTRLTVT.

This sequence joins TRBV6-1 and TRBJ2-1; D is uncertain. Trimming cost V 2 bases and J 0 bases, with 14 bases left between them. Germline V gene lookup returns CDR1 MNHNS and CDR2 SASEGT. The CDR3 length is 17 residues. The CDR3 spells CASSESRAASSYNEQFF. CDR3 nucleotide sequence: TGTGCCAGCAGTGAAAGTCGGGCGGCGAGCTCCTACAATGAGCAGTTCTTC.

The chain employs TRBV10-3 and TRBJ1-5; no clear D. Trimming removed 6 bases at V and 0 bases at J, with 12 bases between. CDR3 length: 15 residues. Germline V gives CDR1 ENHRY, CDR2 SYGVKD. CDR3 residues: CAIREDLNSNQPQHF. CDR3 nucleotide sequence: TGTGCCATCAGGGAAGACCTAAATAGCAATCAGCCCCAGCATTTT.

V gene TRBV30 combines with J gene TRBJ1-1; no reliable D call. This CDR3 is 14 amino acids long. CDR1 GTSNPN and CDR2 SVGIG come from the germline V gene (reference sequence). Trimming took off 4 bases at V and 6 bases at J, with 18 bases between the two ends. The CDR3 DNA is TGTGCCTGGACCCCAGGACTAGGAAGGTCTGAAGCTTTCTTT. Translation: CAWTPGLGRSEAFF.

The V gene is TRBV9, the J gene TRBJ2-1, with TRBD1 matching over 7 bases. Germline trimming cut 3 bases from V and 7 bases from J; bases unmatched to any gene: 7. The CDR3 length is 14 residues. The germline V gene encodes CDR1 SGDLS and CDR2 YYNGEE. CDR3 in DNA: TGTGCCAGCAGCGCCAGACTACAGGGGAATGAGCAGTTCTTC. Protein sequence: CASSARLQGNEQFF.